The T cell receptor beta chain under discussion was sequenced for a study of blood T cell repertoires in COVID-19. Details on this clone: The same CDR3 can be traced to other DNA sequences in this sample.

CDR1 and CDR2 from the germline V gene are MNHEY and SMNVEV (reference sequence). V was pared by 3 bases and J by 6 bases, with 11 bases between. The CDR3 sequence is 14 residues long. Sequenced by immunoSEQ multiplex PCR; TCRdb stores in-frame clones only, minus some. The table shows about 140,000 clones, with around 82% occurring only once. V gene TRBV27 combines with J gene TRBJ1-4, with D possibly being TRBD1 (6 bases). Sequencing was performed on peripheral blood. This sequence was found in a woman in her sixties or seventies with acute or convalescent COVID-19. CDR3 in DNA: TGTGCCAGCAGTTTCGTCAGGGGCGATGAAAAACTGTTTTTT. Translating gives CASSFVRGDEKLFF.